These 20 T cell receptor beta chains were all obtained from the same sample, sequenced in a study of early T cells in non-severe SARS-CoV-2 infection. Each CDR3 protein gets one entry after TCRdb re-called the 5' RACE reads with MiXCR. Of some 29,000 distinct CDR3 sequences in the sample, roughly 5% were seen once. Sequenced sample: whole blood. The receptors come from an adult who was a healthcare worker with PCR-confirmed SARS-CoV-2 infection or an uninfected control (not recorded which).

The rearrangement links TRBV29-1 to TRBJ1-2, with D unresolved. The CDR3 is 10 amino acids. V was trimmed by 6 bases and J by 5 bases, leaving 7 bases between them. From germline, CDR1 is SQVTM and CDR2 ANQGSEA. The CDR3 DNA reads as TGCAGCGTGTATCGTTATGGCTACACCTTC. Translation gives CSVYRYGYTF.

This clonotype was seen repeatedly, ten times or more. This chain links TRBV20-1 with TRBJ2-1; 8 nucleotides match TRBD2. The CDR3 runs 15 residues. With 3 bases clipped from V and 1 base from J, the junction kept 5 bases outside the gene matches. The germline CDR1 and CDR2 sequences are DFQATT and SNEGSKA (reference sequence). The DNA for the CDR3 is TGCAGTGCTAGCGGGAGGGGGTCGTCCTACAATGAGCAGTTCTTC. The encoded protein is CSASGRGSSYNEQFF.

The gene calls are TRBV5-1 and TRBJ2-2, with TRBD2 matching 12 bases. This CDR3 is built from 17 residues. V dropped 2 bases and J dropped 3; count of bases not matched to a gene: 5. Germline V gene sequence: CDR1 SGHRS, CDR2 YFSETQ. This CDR3 reads CASSFGLAGKYTGELFF. DNA of the CDR3: TGCGCCAGCAGCTTCGGACTAGCGGGGAAGTACACCGGGGAGCTGTTTTTT.

The sample holds many counts of this clonotype. The genes are TRBV5-1 and TRBJ2-3, with 11 positions matching TRBD1. Per germline, CDR1 SGHRS and CDR2 YFSETQ. The CDR3 has 14 residues. V trimming: 9 bases; J trimming: 5 bases; junction bases outside the gene matches: 8. The CDR3 nucleotides read TGCGCCACCGGGACAGGGGGGATAGAAGATACGCAGTATTTT. Protein: CATGTGGIEDTQYF.

This clonotype was counted a few times. The rearrangement joins TRBV12-3 or TRBV12-4 to TRBJ2-7, with a tentative D call TRBD2 (5 bases). This CDR3 comprises 13 residues. Deletions cut 8 bases from V and 3 bases from J, with 14 bases between. CDR3: CASGRRLYYEQYF. The CDR3 nucleotides read TGTGCCAGCGGCAGGAGGCTCTACTACGAGCAGTACTTC.

This clonotype was detected many times. The V gene is TRBV5-1, the J gene TRBJ2-5; D is possibly TRBD1 (6 bases). The CDR3 is 14 amino acids. Germline assignment: CDR1 SGHRS and CDR2 YFSETQ. Trimming removed 4 bases from V and 1 base from J, with 11 bases in between. Here the CDR3 reads CASSLRTVQETQYF. The CDR3 DNA is TGCGCCAGCAGCCTAAGGACAGTCCAAGAGACCCAGTACTTC.

This clonotype was recorded once. The chain has TRBV5-1 and TRBJ2-2, with a weak D call TRBD1 (6 bases). This CDR3 has 16 amino acids. The germline V and J ends were trimmed by 0 bases and 2 bases, with 11 bases remaining between them. In germline, CDR1 is SGHRS, CDR2 YFSETQ. CDR3 DNA: TGCGCCAGCAGCTTGGATGGGGGCGCCAACACCGGGGAGCTGTTTTTT. Its translation is CASSLDGGANTGELFF.

This clonotype was seen a few times. The chain couples TRBV20-1 to TRBJ1-5, with TRBD1 identical over 8 bases. Germline assignment: CDR1 DFQATT and CDR2 SNEGSKA (reference sequence). The CDR3 runs to 13 residues. After removal of 1 base from V and 6 bases from J, the junction contained 2 bases not matched to a gene. The CDR3 sequence: CSARAGGTQPQHF. The DNA for the CDR3 is TGCAGTGCTAGAGCAGGGGGCACTCAGCCCCAGCATTTT.

The rearrangement uses TRBV5-6 and TRBJ2-7, with 7 bases matching TRBD2. The trim removed 4 bases at V and 6 bases at J, leaving 7 bases unmatched. Germline CDR1 reads SGHDT; CDR2 reads YYEEEE. This CDR3 comprises 13 residues. CDR3 loop: CASSPTTSVEQYF. CDR3 coding DNA: TGTGCCAGCAGCCCCACCACTAGCGTCGAGCAGTACTTC.

This clonotype was observed a few times. V is TRBV3-1 and J is TRBJ1-6; D is ambiguous. Trimming cost V 4 bases and J 9 bases, with 13 bases left between them. This CDR3 has 14 residues. Germline loops: CDR1 LGHDT, CDR2 YNNKEL (reference sequence). CDR3: CASSPVLYGSPLHF. CDR3 coding DNA: TGTGCCAGCAGCCCTGTACTATATGGTTCACCCCTCCACTTT.

This clonotype was detected many times. The chain employs TRBV12-3 or TRBV12-4 and TRBJ1-6, with D possibly being TRBD1 (6 bases). V lost 3 bases to trimming and J lost 9 bases, with 15 bases between them. This CDR3 has 15 residues. This CDR3 is CASSFGTRLSSPLHF. The DNA of the CDR3 is TGTGCCAGCAGTTTCGGGACACGGCTTAGTTCACCCCTCCACTTT.

The sample holds many counts of this clonotype. The V gene is TRBV29-1, the J gene TRBJ2-3; D might be TRBD1 (7 bases). The CDR3 consists of 13 residues. The ends were cut back, 4 bases at V and 4 bases at J, with 12 bases in the middle. Germline V gives CDR1 SQVTM, CDR2 ANQGSEA. The CDR3 nucleotides are TGCAGCGTTGCACAGGGGACTCCAGATACGCAGTATTTT. Translated: CSVAQGTPDTQYF.

This chain links TRBV10-3 with TRBJ1-1, with D perhaps matching TRBD1 (6 bases). The CDR3 sequence is 19 residues long. Germline CDR1 and CDR2: ENHRY and SYGVKD. V dropped 0 bases and J dropped 0 bases, with 20 bases sitting between them. The CDR3 region has the DNA TGTGCCATCAGTGAGTCGGTATTGGGGGCGTTTTTAGTGAACACTGAAGCTTTCTTT. Its translation: CAISESVLGAFLVNTEAFF.

In its sample, this clonotype was seen a few times. V usage is TRBV19 and J usage is TRBJ1-2, with TRBD1 as a possible D gene (5 bases). V shed 6 bases and J shed 8 bases, with 19 bases lying between them. There are 14 residues in the CDR3. Germline CDR1 reads LNHDA; CDR2 reads SQIVND (reference sequence). The CDR3 nucleotides read TGTGCCAGTAGCTCGGGACTTCGGACCGGCGGCTACACCTTC. It codes for CASSSGLRTGGYTF.

The chain uses TRBV3-1 and TRBJ1-1, with 9 bases aligning to TRBD1. V was clipped by 6 bases and J by 5 bases; unmatched bases: 7. Germline V gives CDR1 LGHDT, CDR2 YNNKEL (reference sequence). The CDR3 has 14 residues. The CDR3 loop reads CASSLQGALTEAFF. The CDR3 coding sequence is TGTGCCAGCAGTCTACAGGGGGCGCTTACTGAAGCTTTCTTT. The whole variable domain, filled in from reference TRBV3-1 and TRBJ1-1, reads DTAVSQTPKYLVTQMGNDKSIKCEQNLGHDTMYWYKQDSKKFLKIMFSYNNKELIINETVPNRFSPKSPDKAHLNLHINSLELGDSAVYFCASSLQGALTEAFFGQGTRLTVV.

V is TRBV7-3 and J is TRBJ2-3, with D uncertain. CDR3 size: 13 residues. The V gene lost 4 bases and the J gene lost 8 bases, with 13 bases spanning the gap. CDR1 and CDR2 (germline): SGHTA, FQGTGA. The DNA for the CDR3 is TGTGCCAGCAGCTCCGACCCCGGTGGTACGCAGTATTTT. Encoded protein: CASSSDPGGTQYF.

This clonotype was seen at least ten times. This chain joins TRBV20-1 and TRBJ2-3; tentative D call: TRBD2 (6 bases). The germline CDR1 and CDR2 sequences are DFQATT and SNEGSKA (reference sequence). V was pared by 4 bases and J by 0 bases, with 11 bases between. The CDR3 runs 14 residues. CDR3 sequence (DNA): TGCAGTGCTACCACTAGCCTTAGCACAGATACGCAGTATTTT. Its protein product is CSATTSLSTDTQYF.

In its sample, this clonotype was seen many times. CDR3 sequence (DNA): TGTGCCAGCAGCCCACAGGGTTACAATGAGCAGTTCTTC. Translated: CASSPQGYNEQFF. The chain couples TRBV5-4 to TRBJ2-1; the D gene is possibly TRBD1 (6 bases). Germline V lookup: CDR1 SGHNT, CDR2 YYREEE (reference sequence). The CDR3 has 13 residues. Between the trimmed V and J ends, which lost 4 bases and 4 bases, there was a span of 9 bases.

This clonotype was counted at least ten times. The V and J genes are TRBV7-2 and TRBJ2-3; 8 nucleotides line up with TRBD1. The germline CDR1 and CDR2 sequences are SGHTA and FQGNSA. V was clipped by 8 bases and J by 4 bases; unmatched bases: 8. CDR3 size: 14 residues. CDR3 nucleotides: TGTGCCAGCGCCAGGGGGCTTGGATCAGATACGCAGTATTTT. The encoded protein is CASARGLGSDTQYF.

There are many counts of this clonotype. The CDR3 protein is CASSATSREGLNEQFF. In DNA, the CDR3 is TGTGCCAGCAGCGCCACGTCGCGGGAGGGCCTCAATGAGCAGTTCTTC. The chain joins TRBV5-4 to TRBJ2-1, with 9 bases that match TRBD2. Germline V gene data show CDR1 as SGHNT and CDR2 as YYREEE (reference sequence). The trim removed 4 bases at V and 6 bases at J, leaving 11 bases unmatched. The CDR3 contains 16 residues.